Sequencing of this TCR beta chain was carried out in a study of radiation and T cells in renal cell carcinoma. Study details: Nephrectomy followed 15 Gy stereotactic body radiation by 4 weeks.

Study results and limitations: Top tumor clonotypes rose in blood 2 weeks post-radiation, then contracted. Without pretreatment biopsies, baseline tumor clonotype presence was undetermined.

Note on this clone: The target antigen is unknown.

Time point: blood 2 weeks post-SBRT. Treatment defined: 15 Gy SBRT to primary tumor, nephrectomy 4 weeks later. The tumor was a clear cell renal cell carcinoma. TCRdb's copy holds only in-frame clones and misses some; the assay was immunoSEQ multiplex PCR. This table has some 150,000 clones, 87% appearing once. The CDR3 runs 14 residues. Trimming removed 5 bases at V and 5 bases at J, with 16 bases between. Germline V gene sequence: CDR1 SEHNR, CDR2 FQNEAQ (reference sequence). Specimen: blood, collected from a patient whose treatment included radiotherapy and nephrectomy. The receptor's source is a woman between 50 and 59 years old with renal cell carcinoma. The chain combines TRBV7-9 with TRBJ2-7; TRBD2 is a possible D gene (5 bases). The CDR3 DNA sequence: TGTGCCAGCAGCCCCGACGGTCAGAGGGACGAGCAGTACTTC. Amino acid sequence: CASSPDGQRDEQYF.